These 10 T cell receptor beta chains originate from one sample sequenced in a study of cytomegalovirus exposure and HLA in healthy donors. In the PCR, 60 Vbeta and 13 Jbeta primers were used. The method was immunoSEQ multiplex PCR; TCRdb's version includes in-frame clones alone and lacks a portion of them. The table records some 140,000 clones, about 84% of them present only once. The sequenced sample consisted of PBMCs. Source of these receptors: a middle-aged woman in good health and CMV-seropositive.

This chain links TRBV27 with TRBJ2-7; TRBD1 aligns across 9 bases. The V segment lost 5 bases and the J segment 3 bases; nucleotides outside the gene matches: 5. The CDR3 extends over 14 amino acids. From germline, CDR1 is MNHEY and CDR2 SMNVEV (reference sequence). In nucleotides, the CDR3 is TGTGCCAGCAGTACTACAGGGGGCAACTACGAGCAGTACTTC. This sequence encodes CASSTTGGNYEQYF.

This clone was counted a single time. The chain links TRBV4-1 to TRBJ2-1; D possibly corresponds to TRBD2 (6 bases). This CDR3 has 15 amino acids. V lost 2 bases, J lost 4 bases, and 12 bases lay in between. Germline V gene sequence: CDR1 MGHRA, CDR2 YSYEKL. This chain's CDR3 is CASSQHRDFYNEQFF. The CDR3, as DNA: TGCGCCAGCAGCCAACACCGGGACTTTTACAATGAGCAGTTCTTC.

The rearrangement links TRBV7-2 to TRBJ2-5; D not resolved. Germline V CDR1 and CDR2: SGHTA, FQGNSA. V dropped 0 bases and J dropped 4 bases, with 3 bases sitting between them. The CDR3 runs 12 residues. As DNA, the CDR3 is TGTGCCAGCAGCTTAGCCGGAGAGACCCAGTACTTC. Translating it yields CASSLAGETQYF.

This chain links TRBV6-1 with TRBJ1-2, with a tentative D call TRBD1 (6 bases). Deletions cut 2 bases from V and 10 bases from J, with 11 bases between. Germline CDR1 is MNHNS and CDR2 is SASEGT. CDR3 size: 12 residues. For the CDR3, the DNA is TGTGCCAGCAGTGAAACACAGGGCCACTACACCTTC. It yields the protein CASSETQGHYTF.

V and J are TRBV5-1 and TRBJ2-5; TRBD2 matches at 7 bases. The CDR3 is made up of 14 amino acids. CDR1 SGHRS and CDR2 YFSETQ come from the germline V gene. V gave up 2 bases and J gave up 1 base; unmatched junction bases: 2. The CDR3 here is CASSLAGRQETQYF. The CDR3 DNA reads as TGCGCCAGCAGCTTAGCGGGGCGCCAAGAGACCCAGTACTTC.

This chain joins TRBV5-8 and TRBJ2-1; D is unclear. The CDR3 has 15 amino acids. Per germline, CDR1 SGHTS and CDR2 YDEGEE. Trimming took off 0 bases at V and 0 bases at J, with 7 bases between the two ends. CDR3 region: CASSLGATSYNEQFF. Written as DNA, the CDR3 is TGTGCCAGCAGCTTGGGGGCAACCTCCTACAATGAGCAGTTCTTC.

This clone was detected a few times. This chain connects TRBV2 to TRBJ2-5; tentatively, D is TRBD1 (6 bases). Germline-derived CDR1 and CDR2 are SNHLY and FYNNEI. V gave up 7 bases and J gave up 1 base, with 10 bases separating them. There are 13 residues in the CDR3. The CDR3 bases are TGTGCCAGCATCGAGACAGGCCAAGAGACCCAGTACTTC. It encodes CASIETGQETQYF.

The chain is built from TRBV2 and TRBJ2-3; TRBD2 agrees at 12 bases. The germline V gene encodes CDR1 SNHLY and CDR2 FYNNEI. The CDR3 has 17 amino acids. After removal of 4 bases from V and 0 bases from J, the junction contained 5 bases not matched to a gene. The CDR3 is CASSGRGTSGSTDTQYF. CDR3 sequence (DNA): TGTGCCAGCAGTGGGCGGGGGACTAGCGGGAGCACAGATACGCAGTATTTT.

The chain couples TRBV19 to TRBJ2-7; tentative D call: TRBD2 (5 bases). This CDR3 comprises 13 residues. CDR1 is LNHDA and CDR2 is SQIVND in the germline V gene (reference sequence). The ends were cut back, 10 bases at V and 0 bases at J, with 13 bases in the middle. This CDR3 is CATTDWSSYEQYF. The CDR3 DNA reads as TGTGCCACTACGGACTGGAGCTCCTACGAGCAGTACTTC.

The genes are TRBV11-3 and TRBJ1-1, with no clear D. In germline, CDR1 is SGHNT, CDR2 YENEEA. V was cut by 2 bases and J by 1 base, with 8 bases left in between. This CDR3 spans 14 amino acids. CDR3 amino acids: CASSLKERNTEAFF. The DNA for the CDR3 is TGTGCCAGCAGCTTAAAAGAGAGGAACACTGAAGCTTTCTTT. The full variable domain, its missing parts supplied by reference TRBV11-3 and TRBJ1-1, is EAGVVQSPRYKIIEKKQPVAFWCNPISGHNTLYWYLQNLGQGPELLIRYENEEAVDDSQLPKDRFSAERLKGVDSTLKIQPAELGDSAVYLCASSLKERNTEAFFGQGTRLTVV.